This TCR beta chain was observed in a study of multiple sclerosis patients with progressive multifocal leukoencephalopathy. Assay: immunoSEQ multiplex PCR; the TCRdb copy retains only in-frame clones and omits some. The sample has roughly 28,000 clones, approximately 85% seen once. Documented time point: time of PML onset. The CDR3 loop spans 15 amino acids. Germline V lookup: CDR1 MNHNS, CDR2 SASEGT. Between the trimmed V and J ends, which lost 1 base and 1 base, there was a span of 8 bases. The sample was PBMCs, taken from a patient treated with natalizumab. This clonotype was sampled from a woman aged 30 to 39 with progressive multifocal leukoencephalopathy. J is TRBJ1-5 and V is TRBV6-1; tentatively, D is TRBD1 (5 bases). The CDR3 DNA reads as TGTGCCAGCAGTGAAGGAGCAGGGAGCAATCAGCCCCAGCATTTT. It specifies CASSEGAGSNQPQHF.